Below, 32 T cell receptor beta chains from the same sample are listed, as sequenced in a study of cytomegalovirus exposure and HLA in healthy donors. Both 60 Vbeta primers and 13 Jbeta primers went into the PCR. Produced via immunoSEQ multiplex PCR; TCRdb's table is partial and in-frame only. Altogether roughly 180,000 clones are present, about 77% being singletons, with the ten largest covering less than 3.5%. Source material: PBMCs. The receptors come from a female donor in good health and CMV-seronegative.

J is TRBJ2-5 and V is TRBV2, with 7 bases lining up with TRBD1. TRBJ2-7 explains the end of the DNA better; the J call may be wrong. This CDR3 is built from 12 residues. CDR1 and CDR2 (germline): SNHLY, FYNNEI. The chain's CDR3 is CASRENRGEQYF. For the CDR3, the DNA is TGTGCCAGCAGAGAGAACAGGGGCGAGCAGTACTTC.

CDR3 protein: CASSPQPGNHEQYF. The CDR3 nucleotides are TGCGCCAGCAGCCCCCAACCGGGGAACCACGAGCAGTACTTC. V and J are TRBV5-1 and TRBJ2-7, with D tentatively TRBD2 (5 bases). This CDR3 region has 14 residues. V dropped 4 bases and J dropped 5 bases, with 16 bases sitting between them. The germline CDR1 and CDR2 sequences are SGHRS and YFSETQ.

V usage is TRBV4-3 and J usage is TRBJ1-5, with 8 bases aligning to TRBD1. The J segment lost 1 base and the V segment lost 0 bases, leaving 5 bases of the junction unmatched. The length of the CDR3 is 17 residues. CDR1 and CDR2 from the germline V gene are LGHNA and YSLEER. In DNA form, the CDR3 reads TGCGCCAGCAGCCAAGATCACAGGGGGTTGAGCAATCAGCCCCAGCATTTT. Translated: CASSQDHRGLSNQPQHF.

The V call is TRBV6-1, the J call TRBJ1-1; the D gene is possibly TRBD1 (5 bases). Germline V gives CDR1 MNHNS, CDR2 SASEGT. V lost 2 bases and J lost 0, with 10 bases in between. CDR3 size: 15 residues. The CDR3: CASSEWQGMNTEAFF. CDR3 in DNA: TGTGCCAGCAGTGAATGGCAGGGAATGAACACTGAAGCTTTCTTT.

CDR3: CASSRTGAIGEQFF. CDR3 nucleotide sequence: TGTGCCAGCAGCCGGACAGGGGCTATCGGTGAGCAGTTCTTC. This chain uses TRBV5-4 with TRBJ2-1; TRBD1 agrees at 9 bases. CDR3 length equals 14 residues. V was clipped by 4 bases and J by 9 bases; unmatched bases: 8. Germline CDR1 and CDR2: SGHNT and YYREEE (reference sequence).

The chain employs TRBV4-1 and TRBJ2-4, with 8 positions matching TRBD1. The V gene's germline CDR1 is MGHRA and CDR2 YSYEKL. This CDR3 contains 14 residues. V lost 4 bases, J lost 8 bases, and 7 bases stayed unmatched. The DNA of the CDR3 is TGCGCCAGCAGCCCCCGGACAGGGATATACATTCAGTACTTC. Protein sequence: CASSPRTGIYIQYF.

The genes are TRBV2 and TRBJ2-1, with 11 bases lining up with TRBD2. There are 14 residues in the CDR3. The J segment lost 5 bases and the V segment lost 7 bases, leaving 4 bases of the junction unmatched. Germline CDR1 reads SNHLY; CDR2 reads FYNNEI. In nucleotides, the CDR3 is TGTGCCAGCACCTTACTAGCGGGAGACAATGAGCAGTTCTTC. Translated, it gives CASTLLAGDNEQFF.

This clone was seen once. V gene TRBV2 combines with J gene TRBJ1-5, with D possibly TRBD1 on 5 matching bases. CDR1 is SNHLY and CDR2 is FYNNEI in the germline V gene. CDR3 length: 13 residues. The V and J ends lost 4 bases and 7 bases respectively, with 11 bases between them. CDR3 DNA sequence: TGTGCCAGCAGTGGCGGGACGGAACAGCCCCAGCATTTT. Protein product: CASSGGTEQPQHF.

V and J are TRBV28 and TRBJ1-2; D is perhaps TRBD1 (6 bases). This CDR3 spans 12 amino acids. Germline V gene lookup returns CDR1 MDHEN and CDR2 SYDVKM. Trimming removed 10 bases from V and 0 bases from J, with 9 bases in between. The CDR3 loop is CATGQTNYGYTF. The CDR3 DNA is TGTGCCACGGGACAAACTAACTATGGCTACACCTTC.

The V call is TRBV30, the J call TRBJ2-7; D not certain. V lost 4 bases to trimming and J lost 2 bases, with 6 bases between them. CDR3 length equals 11 residues. The germline CDR1 and CDR2 sequences are GTSNPN and SVGIG (reference sequence). CDR3 DNA sequence: TGTGCCTGGACGGGTGCCTACGAGCAGTACTTC. It codes for CAWTGAYEQYF.

The V and J genes are TRBV5-4 and TRBJ2-5, with D possibly matching TRBD2 (5 bases). Germline values: CDR1 SGHNT, CDR2 YYREEE (reference sequence). The V end lost 4 bases, the J end lost 7 bases, and 11 bases lay between the germline ends. The CDR3 covers 12 residues. The CDR3 bases are TGTGCCAGCAGCCCATACGCGGGGACCCAGTACTTC. Amino acids: CASSPYAGTQYF. The full variable domain, with the rest looked up from reference TRBV5-4 and TRBJ2-5, is ETGVTQSPTHLIKTRGQQVTLRCSSQSGHNTVSWYQQALGQGPQFIFQYYREEENGRGNFPPRFSGLQFPNYSSELNVNALELDDSALYLCASSPYAGTQYFGPGTRLLVL.

The chain carries TRBV30 and TRBJ2-1, with 8 bases that match TRBD2. The V segment lost 7 bases and the J segment 2 bases; nucleotides outside the gene matches: 7. The CDR3 covers 14 residues. In germline, CDR1 is GTSNPN, CDR2 SVGIG (reference sequence). CDR3 DNA: TGTGCCTCGAATAGCGGGATACCCTACAATGAGCAGTTCTTC. Protein product: CASNSGIPYNEQFF.

The chain carries TRBV5-4 and TRBJ1-3; D is possibly TRBD1 (5 bases). CDR1 and CDR2 from the germline V gene are SGHNT and YYREEE (reference sequence). This CDR3 has 15 residues. Trimming took off 4 bases at V and 4 bases at J, with 15 bases between the two ends. The CDR3 loop is CASSTEQDFGNTIYF. The CDR3 coding sequence is TGTGCCAGCAGCACGGAACAGGATTTCGGAAACACCATATATTTT.

The J gene is TRBJ2-7, the V gene TRBV30; D is perhaps TRBD2 (7 bases). The CDR3 runs to 13 residues. Germline values: CDR1 GTSNPN, CDR2 SVGIG (reference sequence). V lost 6 bases to trimming and J lost 0 bases, with 12 bases between them. The CDR3 coding sequence is TGTGCCTGCTGGGGGGGGCACTCCTACGAGCAGTACTTC. This sequence encodes CACWGGHSYEQYF.

V gene TRBV9 combines with J gene TRBJ2-7, with 7 bases aligning to TRBD1. The V segment lost 6 bases and the J segment 5 bases; nucleotides outside the gene matches: 11. Per germline, CDR1 SGDLS and CDR2 YYNGEE. The CDR3 totals 14 residues. This CDR3 reads CASNPTGSINEQYF. CDR3 DNA sequence: TGTGCCAGCAATCCGACAGGGTCCATCAACGAGCAGTACTTC.

This sequence joins TRBV9 and TRBJ2-2; 7 bases map to TRBD1. The junction had 6 bases not matched to a gene; V was cut back by 0 bases and J by 4 bases. This CDR3 comprises 16 residues. The germline gives CDR1 SGDLS, CDR2 YYNGEE. The CDR3 DNA reads as TGTGCCAGCAGCGTAGATCCGACAGGGTTCACCGGGGAGCTGTTTTTT. The encoded protein is CASSVDPTGFTGELFF.

This chain joins TRBV5-1 and TRBJ2-5; 9 bases are a match to TRBD1. The V segment lost 4 bases and the J segment 4 bases; nucleotides outside the gene matches: 14. CDR1 and CDR2 (germline): SGHRS, YFSETQ. The CDR3 has 17 residues. The CDR3 loop reads CASSPVGGQGLRETQYF. For the CDR3, the DNA is TGCGCCAGCAGCCCCGTTGGGGGACAGGGATTGAGAGAGACCCAGTACTTC.

V and J are TRBV5-1 and TRBJ2-1, with 8 bases that match TRBD2. Germline loops: CDR1 SGHRS, CDR2 YFSETQ. V lost 5 bases to trimming and J lost 3 bases; unmatched junction nucleotides: 4. This CDR3 contains 14 residues. The chain's CDR3 is CASRSGGVYNEQFF. The CDR3 nucleotides read TGCGCCAGCAGATCCGGGGGGGTCTACAATGAGCAGTTCTTC.

The chain links TRBV4-1 to TRBJ2-5; D might be TRBD1 (5 bases). Matching the DNA end better, TRBJ2-7 makes the J call doubtful. Looked up from germline, CDR1 is MGHRA and CDR2 is YSYEKL. CDR3 size: 15 residues. The chain's CDR3 is CASSQESQGTYEQYF. The CDR3 region has the DNA TGCGCCAGCAGCCAAGAGAGTCAGGGTACCTACGAGCAGTACTTC.

The chain joins TRBV19 to TRBJ2-3, with TRBD1 identical over 8 bases. J was trimmed by 1 base and V by 3 bases; bases with no gene match: 3. The CDR3 is made up of 15 amino acids. From germline, CDR1 is LNHDA and CDR2 SQIVND (reference sequence). Here the CDR3 DNA reads TGTGCCAGTAGTATCTCGGGACAGGGCACAGATACGCAGTATTTT. This sequence encodes CASSISGQGTDTQYF.

V usage is TRBV5-1 and J usage is TRBJ2-5; perhaps TRBD2 as D (5 bases). The V and J ends lost 7 bases and 4 bases respectively, with 17 bases between them. The CDR3 loop spans 14 amino acids. The germline gives CDR1 SGHRS, CDR2 YFSETQ. CDR3 bases: TGCGCCAGCCAGACGTGGGAGCTAGGAGAGACCCAGTACTTC. It specifies CASQTWELGETQYF.

The chain is built from TRBV30 and TRBJ1-1, with TRBD1 as a possible D gene (6 bases). This CDR3 has 18 amino acids. The germline CDR1 and CDR2 sequences are GTSNPN and SVGIG (reference sequence). Between the trimmed V and J ends, which lost 4 bases and 1 base, there was a span of 25 bases. This CDR3 is CAWTLRWRQGRENTEAFF. The CDR3 nucleotides are TGTGCCTGGACCTTGCGCTGGAGGCAGGGGCGCGAGAACACTGAAGCTTTCTTT.

This chain links TRBV7-6 with TRBJ2-1, with 11 bases matching TRBD1. CDR3 length equals 15 residues. Trimming took 1 base from V and 7 from J; bases not matched to a gene: 3. CDR1 is SGHVS, CDR2 FNYEAQ, per germline. The CDR3 protein is CASSLGGQGGNEQFF. The DNA of the CDR3 is TGTGCCAGCAGCTTAGGGGGACAGGGGGGGAATGAGCAGTTCTTC.

This sequence joins TRBV5-6 and TRBJ1-1; tentatively, D is TRBD1 (6 bases). Germline V lookup: CDR1 SGHDT, CDR2 YYEEEE. The length of the CDR3 is 14 residues. V was clipped by 1 base and J by 7 bases, with 14 bases between them. CDR3 nucleotide sequence: TGTGCCAGCAGCTTGAGGGGGACGATAGTTGAAGCTTTCTTT. It yields the protein CASSLRGTIVEAFF.

This chain uses TRBV7-2 with TRBJ2-7, with D maybe TRBD2 (6 bases). Per the germline V gene, CDR1 is SGHTA and CDR2 is FQGNSA. V was shortened by 1 base and J by 2 bases, with 12 bases between the two germline ends. CDR3 size: 15 residues. The CDR3 DNA reads TGTGCCAGCAGCTTAGAGGGGACTCAAACCTACGAGCAGTACTTC. Amino acids: CASSLEGTQTYEQYF.

The J gene is TRBJ2-7, the V gene TRBV7-6; 8 nucleotides line up with TRBD2. The V gene's germline CDR1 is SGHVS and CDR2 FNYEAQ. There are 13 residues in the CDR3. Trimming removed 5 bases from V and 4 bases from J; junction bases left unmatched: 4. CDR3 region: CASSPGRGYEQYF. CDR3 bases: TGTGCCAGCAGCCCCGGGAGGGGGTACGAGCAGTACTTC.

As concerns this clone: At one end, the junction sequence differs from germline, possibly due to a read error. V gene TRBV7-9 combines with J gene TRBJ2-7; no clear D. Per germline, CDR1 SEHNR and CDR2 FQNEAQ (reference sequence). The CDR3 length is 12 residues. CDR3 DNA: TGTTCCAGCAGATCTGACTCGCAGGAGCAGTACTTC. It encodes CSSRSDSQEQYF.

A word on this clone: The sample has other DNA sequences that encode this CDR3 too. This sequence joins TRBV18 and TRBJ2-5; TRBD1 agrees at 9 bases. Germline V gene sequence: CDR1 KGHSH, CDR2 LQKENI. The CDR3 is 15 amino acids. The J segment lost 3 bases and the V segment lost 6 bases, leaving 8 bases of the junction unmatched. The CDR3 DNA reads as TGTGCCAGCTCGCGTCACCGGGACAGGGAAGAGACCCAGTACTTC. Its protein is CASSRHRDREETQYF. The full variable domain, rest sourced from reference TRBV18 and TRBJ2-5, is NAGVMQNPRHLVRRRGQEARLRCSPMKGHSHVYWYRQLPEEGLKFMVYLQKENIIDESGMPKERFSAEFPKEGPSILRIQQVVRGDSAAYFCASSRHRDREETQYFGPGTRLLVL.

This sequence joins TRBV7-8 and TRBJ2-5; D perhaps matches TRBD1 (5 bases). Per germline, CDR1 SGHVS and CDR2 FQNEAQ. The CDR3 covers 14 residues. V was trimmed by 2 bases and J by 3 bases, leaving 10 bases between them. CDR3 in amino acids: CASSLSGYEETQYF. The CDR3 region has the DNA TGTGCCAGCAGCTTATCAGGGTACGAAGAGACCCAGTACTTC. Using reference TRBV7-8 and TRBJ2-5 for the parts outside the CDR3, the full variable domain is GAGVSQSPRYKVAKRGQDVALRCDPISGHVSLFWYQQALGQGPEFLTYFQNEAQLDKSGLPSDRFFAERPEGSVSTLKIQRTQQEDSAVYLCASSLSGYEETQYFGPGTRLLVL.

The CDR3 loop reads CASSLGASGTLNTGELFF. The CDR3 bases are TGTGCCAGCAGCTTAGGGGCTAGCGGGACCCTGAACACCGGGGAGCTGTTTTTT. The chain combines TRBV7-6 with TRBJ2-2; 9 bases are a match to TRBD2. The J segment lost 1 base and the V segment lost 1 base, leaving 7 bases of the junction unmatched. Germline CDR1 SGHVS, CDR2 FNYEAQ. This CDR3 contains 18 residues.

The chain combines TRBV6-5 with TRBJ1-3; D is perhaps TRBD1 (5 bases). Deletions cut 9 bases from V and 0 bases from J, with 15 bases between. CDR1 and CDR2 (germline): MNHEY, SVGAGI. This CDR3 spans 15 amino acids. CDR3 loop: CASKRGQFSGNTIYF. The DNA of the CDR3 is TGTGCCAGTAAAAGGGGCCAATTCTCTGGAAACACCATATATTTT.

The rearrangement uses TRBV29-1 and TRBJ2-7; 7 bases map to TRBD1. The CDR3 contains 11 residues. Germline V gives CDR1 SQVTM, CDR2 ANQGSEA. The ends lost 7 bases at V and 8 bases at J; junction bases unmatched: 8. The CDR3 DNA sequence: TGCAGCGCCAAGACAGGGTTAAAGCAGTACTTC. This codes for CSAKTGLKQYF.